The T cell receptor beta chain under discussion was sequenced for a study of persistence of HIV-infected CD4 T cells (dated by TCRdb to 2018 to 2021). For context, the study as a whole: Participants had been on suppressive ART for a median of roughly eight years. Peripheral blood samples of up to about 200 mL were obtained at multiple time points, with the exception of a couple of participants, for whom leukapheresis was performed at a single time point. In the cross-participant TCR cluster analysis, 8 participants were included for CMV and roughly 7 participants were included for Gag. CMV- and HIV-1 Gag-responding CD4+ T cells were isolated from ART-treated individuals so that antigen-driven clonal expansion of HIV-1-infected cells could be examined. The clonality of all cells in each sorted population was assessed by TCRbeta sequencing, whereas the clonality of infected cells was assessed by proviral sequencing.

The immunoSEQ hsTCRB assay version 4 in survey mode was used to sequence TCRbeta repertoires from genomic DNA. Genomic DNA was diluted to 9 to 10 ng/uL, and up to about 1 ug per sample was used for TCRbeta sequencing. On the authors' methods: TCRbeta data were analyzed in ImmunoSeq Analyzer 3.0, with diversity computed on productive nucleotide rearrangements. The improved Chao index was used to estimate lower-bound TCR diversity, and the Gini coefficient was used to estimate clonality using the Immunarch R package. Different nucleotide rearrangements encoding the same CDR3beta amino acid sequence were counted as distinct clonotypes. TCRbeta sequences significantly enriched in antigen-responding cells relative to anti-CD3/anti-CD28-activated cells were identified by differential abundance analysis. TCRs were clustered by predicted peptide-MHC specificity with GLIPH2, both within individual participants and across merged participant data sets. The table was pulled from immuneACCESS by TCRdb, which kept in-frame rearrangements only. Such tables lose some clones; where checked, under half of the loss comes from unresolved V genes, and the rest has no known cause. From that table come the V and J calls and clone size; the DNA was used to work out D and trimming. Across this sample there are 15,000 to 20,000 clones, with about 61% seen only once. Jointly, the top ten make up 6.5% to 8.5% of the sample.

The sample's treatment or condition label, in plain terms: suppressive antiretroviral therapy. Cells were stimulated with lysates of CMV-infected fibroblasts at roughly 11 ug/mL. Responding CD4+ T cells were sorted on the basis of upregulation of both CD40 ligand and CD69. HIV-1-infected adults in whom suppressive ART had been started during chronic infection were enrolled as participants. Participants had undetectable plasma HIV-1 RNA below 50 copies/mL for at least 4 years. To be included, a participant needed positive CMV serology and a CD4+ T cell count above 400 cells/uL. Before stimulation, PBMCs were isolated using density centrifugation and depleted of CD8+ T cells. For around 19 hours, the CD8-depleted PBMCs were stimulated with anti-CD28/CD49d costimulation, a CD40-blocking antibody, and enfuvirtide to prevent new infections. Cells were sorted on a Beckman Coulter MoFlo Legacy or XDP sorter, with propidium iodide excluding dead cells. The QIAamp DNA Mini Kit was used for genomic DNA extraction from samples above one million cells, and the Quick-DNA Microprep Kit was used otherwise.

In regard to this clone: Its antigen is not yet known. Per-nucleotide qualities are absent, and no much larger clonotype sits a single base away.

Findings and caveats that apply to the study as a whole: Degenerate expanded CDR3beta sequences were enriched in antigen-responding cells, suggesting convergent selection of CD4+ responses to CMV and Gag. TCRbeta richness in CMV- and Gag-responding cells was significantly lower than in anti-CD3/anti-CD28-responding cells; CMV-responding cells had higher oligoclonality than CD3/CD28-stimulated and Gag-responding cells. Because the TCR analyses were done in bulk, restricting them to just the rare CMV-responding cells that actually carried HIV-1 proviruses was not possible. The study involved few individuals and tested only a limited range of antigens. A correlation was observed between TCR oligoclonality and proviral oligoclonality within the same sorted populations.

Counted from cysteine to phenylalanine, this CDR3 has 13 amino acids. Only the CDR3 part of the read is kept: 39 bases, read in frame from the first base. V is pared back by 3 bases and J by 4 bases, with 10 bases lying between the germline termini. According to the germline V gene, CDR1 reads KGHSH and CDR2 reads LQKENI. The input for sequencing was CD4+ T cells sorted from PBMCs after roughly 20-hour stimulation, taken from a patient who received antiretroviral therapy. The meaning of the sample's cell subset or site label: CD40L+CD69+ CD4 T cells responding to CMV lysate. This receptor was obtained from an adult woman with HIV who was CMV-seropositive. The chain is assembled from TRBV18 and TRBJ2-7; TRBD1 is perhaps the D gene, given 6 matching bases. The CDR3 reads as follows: CASSPQQGYEQYF. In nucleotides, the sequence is TGTGCCAGCTCACCTCAACAGGGTTACGAGCAGTACTTC.